This TCR beta chain was recorded in a study of T cells in narcolepsy. The wider study: Enrolled donors included narcolepsy type 1 or type 2 patients and healthy controls.

TCRdb's table, derived via immunoSEQ multiplex PCR, lists solely in-frame clones and lacks some. There are fewer than 35,000 clones in the sample; around 83% occur only once, and about 3% lies in the top ten. Germline CDR1 SGHRS, CDR2 YFSETQ. The CDR3 spans 15 residues. V shed 2 bases, J shed 3 bases, and the junction held 8 bases outside the gene matches. The chain combines TRBV5-1 with TRBJ2-7; 7 bases fit TRBD1. The TCR was taken from a human donor with narcolepsy. Source material: CD45RA- memory CD4+ T cells from PBMCs. DNA of the CDR3: TGCGCCAGCAGCTTACTGACAGGGAAGGGCTACGAGCAGTACTTC. It yields the protein CASSLLTGKGYEQYF.